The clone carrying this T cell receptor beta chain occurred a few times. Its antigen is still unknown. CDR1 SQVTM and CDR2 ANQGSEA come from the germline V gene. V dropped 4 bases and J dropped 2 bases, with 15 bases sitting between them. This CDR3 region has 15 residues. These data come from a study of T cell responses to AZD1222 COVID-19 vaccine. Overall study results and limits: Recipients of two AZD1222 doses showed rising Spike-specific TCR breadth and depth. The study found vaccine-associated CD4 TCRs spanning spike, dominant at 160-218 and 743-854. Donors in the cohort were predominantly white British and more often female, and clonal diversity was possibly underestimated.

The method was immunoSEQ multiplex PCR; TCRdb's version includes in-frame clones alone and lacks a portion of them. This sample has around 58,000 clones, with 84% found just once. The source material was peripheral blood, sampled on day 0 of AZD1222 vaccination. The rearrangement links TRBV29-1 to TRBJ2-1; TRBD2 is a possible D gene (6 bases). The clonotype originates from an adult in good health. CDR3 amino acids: CSVALRGRAYNEQFF. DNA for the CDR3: TGCAGCGTTGCCTTGCGGGGACGGGCCTACAATGAGCAGTTCTTC.